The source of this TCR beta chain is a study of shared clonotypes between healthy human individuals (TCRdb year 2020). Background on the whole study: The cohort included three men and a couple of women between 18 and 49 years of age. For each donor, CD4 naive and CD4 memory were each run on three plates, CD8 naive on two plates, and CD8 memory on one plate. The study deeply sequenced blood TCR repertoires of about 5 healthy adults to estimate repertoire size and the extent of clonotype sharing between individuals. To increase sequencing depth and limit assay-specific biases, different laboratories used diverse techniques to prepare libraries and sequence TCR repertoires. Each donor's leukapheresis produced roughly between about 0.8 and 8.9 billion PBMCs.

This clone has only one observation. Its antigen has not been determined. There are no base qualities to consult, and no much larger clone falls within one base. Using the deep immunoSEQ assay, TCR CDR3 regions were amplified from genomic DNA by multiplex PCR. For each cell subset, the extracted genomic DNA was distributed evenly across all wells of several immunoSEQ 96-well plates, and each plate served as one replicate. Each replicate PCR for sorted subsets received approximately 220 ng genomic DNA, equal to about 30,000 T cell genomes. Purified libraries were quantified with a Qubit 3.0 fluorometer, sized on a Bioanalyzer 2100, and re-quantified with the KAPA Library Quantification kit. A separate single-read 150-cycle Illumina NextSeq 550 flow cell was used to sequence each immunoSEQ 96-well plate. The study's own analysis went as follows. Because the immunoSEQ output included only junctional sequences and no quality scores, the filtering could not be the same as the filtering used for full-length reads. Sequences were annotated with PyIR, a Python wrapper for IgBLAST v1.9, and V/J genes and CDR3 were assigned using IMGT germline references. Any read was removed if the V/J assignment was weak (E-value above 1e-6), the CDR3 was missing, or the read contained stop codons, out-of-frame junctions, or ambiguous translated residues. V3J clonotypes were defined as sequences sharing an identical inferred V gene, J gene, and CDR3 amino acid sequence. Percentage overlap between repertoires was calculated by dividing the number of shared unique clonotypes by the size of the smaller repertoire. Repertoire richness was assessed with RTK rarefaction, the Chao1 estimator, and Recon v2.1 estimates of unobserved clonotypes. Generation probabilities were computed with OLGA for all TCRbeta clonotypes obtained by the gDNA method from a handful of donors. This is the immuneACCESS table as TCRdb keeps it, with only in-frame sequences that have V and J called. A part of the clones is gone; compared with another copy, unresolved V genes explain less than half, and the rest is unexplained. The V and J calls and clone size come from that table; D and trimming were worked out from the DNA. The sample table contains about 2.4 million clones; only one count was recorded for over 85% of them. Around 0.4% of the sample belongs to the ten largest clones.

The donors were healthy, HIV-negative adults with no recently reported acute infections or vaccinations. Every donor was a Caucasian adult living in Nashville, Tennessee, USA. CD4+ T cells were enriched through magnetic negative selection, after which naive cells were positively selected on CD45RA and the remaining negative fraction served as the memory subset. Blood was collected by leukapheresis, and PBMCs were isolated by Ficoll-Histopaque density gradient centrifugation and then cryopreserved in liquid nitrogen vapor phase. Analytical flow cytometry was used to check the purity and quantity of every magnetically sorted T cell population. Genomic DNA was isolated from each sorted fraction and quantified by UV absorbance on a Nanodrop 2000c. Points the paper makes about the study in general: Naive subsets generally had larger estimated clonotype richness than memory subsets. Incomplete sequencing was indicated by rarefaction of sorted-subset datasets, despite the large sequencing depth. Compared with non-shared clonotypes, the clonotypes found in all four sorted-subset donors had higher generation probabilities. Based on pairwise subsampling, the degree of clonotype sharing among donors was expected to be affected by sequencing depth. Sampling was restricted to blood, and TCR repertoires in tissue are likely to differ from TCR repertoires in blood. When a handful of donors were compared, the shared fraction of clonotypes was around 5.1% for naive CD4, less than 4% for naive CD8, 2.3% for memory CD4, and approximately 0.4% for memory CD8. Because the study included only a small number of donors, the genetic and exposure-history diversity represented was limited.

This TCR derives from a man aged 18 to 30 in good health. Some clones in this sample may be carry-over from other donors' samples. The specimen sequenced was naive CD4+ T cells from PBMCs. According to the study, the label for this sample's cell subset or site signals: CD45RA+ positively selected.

The nucleotide sequence is given as TGTGCCAGCAGCCAGGGGGTAATACCCGGGACTACGGAGCAGTACTTC. Translated, this gives CASSQGVIPGTTEQYF. The V and J genes are TRBV7-9 and TRBJ2-7, with a tentative D call of TRBD1 or TRBD2, each matching 7 bases. The germline ends are 24 bases apart after V is trimmed by 5 bases and J by 7 bases. The cysteine opens and the phenylalanine closes a CDR3 of 16 amino acids. Only the CDR3 portion is preserved as DNA: 48 bases, with reading frame beginning at the first base. CDR1 and CDR2 (SEHNR, FQNEAQ) derive from the germline V gene (reference sequence).